The clone carrying this TCR beta chain was detected ten times or more. CDR3 regions were amplified by Arm-PCR using iRepertoire HTBI primers to build TCR beta libraries. MiXCR was run by TCRdb on the multiplex PCR reads, yielding one entry per CDR3 protein. The sample shows around 320,000 distinct CDR3 sequences, approximately 15% of them seen only once. This sample was taken from a study of regulatory T cells in long-lasting Graves disease. The time point was: newly diagnosed GD, antithyroid drugs for less than 3 months. PBMC-derived RNA was used for the TCR library. Peripheral blood, Nine milliliters per patient, was collected in EDTA tubes. Trimming left V 1 base short and J 4 bases short, with 13 bases between. CDR1 and CDR2 from the germline V gene are LGHDT and YNNKEL (reference sequence). This CDR3 comprises 15 residues. Another study also made use of these data, one on T cells in Graves' hyperthyroidism and ophthalmopathy. From that report: By a 13 V-J model, ophthalmopathy was set apart from stable hyperthyroidism.

The sequencing here drew on peripheral blood mononuclear cells (PBMCs), taken at new diagnosis, from a patient treated with antithyroid drugs. This receptor was obtained from a man between 40 and 49 years old with Graves disease. This rearrangement joins TRBV3-1 to TRBJ1-2; maybe TRBD1 (5 bases). The CDR3 nucleotides read TGTGCCAGCAGCCAAGTGGGGGGGATATCCTATGGCTACACCTTC. Translation: CASSQVGGISYGYTF.